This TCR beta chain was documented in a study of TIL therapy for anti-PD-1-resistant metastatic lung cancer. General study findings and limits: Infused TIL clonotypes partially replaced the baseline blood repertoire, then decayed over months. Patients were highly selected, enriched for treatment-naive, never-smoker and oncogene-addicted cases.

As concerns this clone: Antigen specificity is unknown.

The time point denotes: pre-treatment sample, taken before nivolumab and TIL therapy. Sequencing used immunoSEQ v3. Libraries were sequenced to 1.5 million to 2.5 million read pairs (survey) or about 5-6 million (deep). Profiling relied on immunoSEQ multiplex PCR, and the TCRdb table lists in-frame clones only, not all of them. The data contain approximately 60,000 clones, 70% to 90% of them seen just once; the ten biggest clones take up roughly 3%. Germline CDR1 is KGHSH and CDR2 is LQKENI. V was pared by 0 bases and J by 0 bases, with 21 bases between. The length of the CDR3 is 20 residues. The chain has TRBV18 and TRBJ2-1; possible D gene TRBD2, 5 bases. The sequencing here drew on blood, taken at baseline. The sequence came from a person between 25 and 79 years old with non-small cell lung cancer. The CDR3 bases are TGTGCCAGCTCACCACCGTTCTTTGAGGTAGCGACTCGCTCCTACAATGAGCAGTTCTTC. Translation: CASSPPFFEVATRSYNEQFF.